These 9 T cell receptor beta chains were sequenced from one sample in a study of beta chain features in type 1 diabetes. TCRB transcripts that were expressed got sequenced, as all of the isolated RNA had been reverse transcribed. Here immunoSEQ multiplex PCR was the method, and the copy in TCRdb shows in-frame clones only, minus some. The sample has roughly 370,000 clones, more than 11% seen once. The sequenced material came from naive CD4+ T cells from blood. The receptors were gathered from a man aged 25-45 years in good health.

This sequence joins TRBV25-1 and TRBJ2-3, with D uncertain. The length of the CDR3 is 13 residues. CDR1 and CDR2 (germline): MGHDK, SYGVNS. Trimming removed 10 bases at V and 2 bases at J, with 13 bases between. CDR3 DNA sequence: TGTGCCACACGGAAGGATATCACAGATACGCAGTATTTT. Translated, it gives CATRKDITDTQYF.

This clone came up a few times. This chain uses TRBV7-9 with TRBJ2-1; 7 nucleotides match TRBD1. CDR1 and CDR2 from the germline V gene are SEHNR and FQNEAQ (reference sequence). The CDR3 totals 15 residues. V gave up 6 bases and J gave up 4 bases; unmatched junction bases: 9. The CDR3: CASSRPGQTYNEQFF. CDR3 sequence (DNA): TGTGCCAGCAGTCGACCGGGACAGACTTACAATGAGCAGTTCTTC. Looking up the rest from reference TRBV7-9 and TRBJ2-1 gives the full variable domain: DTGVSQNPRHKITKRGQNVTFRCDPISEHNRLYWYRQTLGQGPEFLTYFQNEAQLEKSRLLSDRFSAERPKGSFSTLEIQRTEQGDSAMYLCASSRPGQTYNEQFFGPGTRLTVL.

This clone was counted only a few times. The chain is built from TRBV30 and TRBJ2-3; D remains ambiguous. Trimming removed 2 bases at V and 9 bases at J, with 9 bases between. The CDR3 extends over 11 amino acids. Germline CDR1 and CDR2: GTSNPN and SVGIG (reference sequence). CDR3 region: CAWSSRPTQYF. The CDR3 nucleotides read TGTGCCTGGAGTTCACGTCCGACGCAGTATTTT.

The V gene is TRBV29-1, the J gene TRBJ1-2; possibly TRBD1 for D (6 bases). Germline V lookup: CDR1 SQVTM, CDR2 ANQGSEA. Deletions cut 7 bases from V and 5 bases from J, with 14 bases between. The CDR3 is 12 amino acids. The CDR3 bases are TGCAGCGCTGACAGGCAACGATATGGCTACACCTTC. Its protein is CSADRQRYGYTF.

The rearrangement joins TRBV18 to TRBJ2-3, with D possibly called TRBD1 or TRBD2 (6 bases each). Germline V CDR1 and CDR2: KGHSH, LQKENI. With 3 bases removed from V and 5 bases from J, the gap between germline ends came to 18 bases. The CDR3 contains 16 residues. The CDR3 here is CASSPQVRGAEDTQYF. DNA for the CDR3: TGTGCCAGCTCACCCCAGGTTAGGGGGGCTGAAGATACGCAGTATTTT.

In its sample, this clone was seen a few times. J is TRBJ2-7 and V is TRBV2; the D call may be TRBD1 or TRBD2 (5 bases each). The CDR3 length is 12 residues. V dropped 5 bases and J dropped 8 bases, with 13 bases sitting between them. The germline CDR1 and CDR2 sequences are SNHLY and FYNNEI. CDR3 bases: TGTGCCAGCAGTCGTCTAGAGGGGAAGCAGTACGTC. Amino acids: CASSRLEGKQYV.

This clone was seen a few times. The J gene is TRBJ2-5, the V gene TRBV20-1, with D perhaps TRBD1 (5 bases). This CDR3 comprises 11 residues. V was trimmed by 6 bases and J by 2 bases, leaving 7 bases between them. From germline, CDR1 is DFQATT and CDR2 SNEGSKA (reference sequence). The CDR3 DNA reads TGCAGTGCACAGGAACAAGAGACCCAGTACTTC. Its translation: CSAQEQETQYF.

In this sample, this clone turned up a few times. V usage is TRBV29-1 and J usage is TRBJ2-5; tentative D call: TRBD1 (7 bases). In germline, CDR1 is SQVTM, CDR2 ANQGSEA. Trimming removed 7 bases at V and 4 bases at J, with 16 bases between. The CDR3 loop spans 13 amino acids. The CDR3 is CSAARQGGETQYF. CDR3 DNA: TGCAGCGCTGCTCGACAGGGAGGAGAGACCCAGTACTTC.

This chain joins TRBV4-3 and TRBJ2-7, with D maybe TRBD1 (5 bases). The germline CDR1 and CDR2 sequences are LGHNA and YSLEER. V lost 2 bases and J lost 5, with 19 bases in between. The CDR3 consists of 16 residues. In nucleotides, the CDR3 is TGCGCCAGCAGCCAAACACTACCCAGGGTGTTGAACGAGCAGTACTTC. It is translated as CASSQTLPRVLNEQYF.